Described below is a single T cell receptor (beta chain) sequence and its context. Its matching antigen is unknown. Sequencing was performed with immunoSEQ multiplex PCR; in TCRdb, only in-frame clones are kept and a portion is missing. The sample carries some 200,000 clones, roughly 94% recorded once. The sample is drawn from a study of T cell responses to AZD1222 COVID-19 vaccine. Findings of the study overall: It was only after the peak T cell response that any repertoires were sampled. White British people made up most donors, females outnumbered males, and clonal diversity was possibly underestimated. Regions 160-218 and 743-854 dominated among vaccine-associated CD4 TCRs spanning spike. The number of AZD1222 recipients seropositive at baseline was only 5 to 7.

Trimming cost V 0 bases and J 5 bases, with 5 bases left between them. The germline V gene has CDR1 LGHDT and CDR2 YNNKEL (reference sequence). The CDR3 covers 13 residues. Sequenced here: peripheral blood, sampled 28 days after the second dose of the MenACWY control vaccine. The chain carries TRBV3-1 (or the pseudogene TRBV3-2) and TRBJ1-5; D uncertain. The TCR originated in an adult who received the MenACWY meningococcal vaccine as a control. The DNA for the CDR3 is TGTGCCAGCAGCCAAGAAAGGGATCAGCCCCAGCATTTT. Encoded protein: CASSQERDQPQHF.